This TCR beta chain originates from a study of blood T cell repertoires in COVID-19. Study context: The United States, Italy and Spain provided the acute and convalescent COVID-19 samples. Sources were T cells, B-cell-depleted T cells, or PBMCs; the material itself was cDNA or gDNA.

V lost 5 bases to trimming and J lost 3 bases; unmatched junction nucleotides: 4. From germline, CDR1 is MNHEY and CDR2 SVGAGI. The CDR3 is made up of 15 amino acids. Original analysis: For nucleated cells, counts were estimated from reference gene primer amplification. Assay: immunoSEQ multiplex PCR; the TCRdb copy retains only in-frame clones and omits some. V, J and clone size derive from that table, while D and trimming were established from the DNA sequence. Of 200,000 to 250,000 clones listed, 85% to 90% are singletons. This chain connects TRBV6-5 to TRBJ1-4; 9 bases align to TRBD1. The sequence came from a woman aged 50 to 60 with COVID-19, enrolled during active disease. Specimen: peripheral blood. The CDR3 spells CASSRDRVPNEKLFF. DNA of the CDR3: TGTGCCAGCAGTCGGGACAGGGTCCCTAATGAAAAACTGTTTTTT.